The clone carrying this T cell receptor (beta chain) was counted only a few times. This sample is drawn from a study of beta chain features in type 1 diabetes. As every portion of the isolated RNA was reverse transcribed, the sequencing read expressed TCRB transcripts. Assay used: immunoSEQ multiplex PCR; TCRdb lists only in-frame clones, some missing. Of some 25,000 clones in the sample, about 72% were seen once. The CDR3 loop spans 16 amino acids. The sequenced sample consisted of Tregs from blood. The rearrangement uses TRBV21-1 and TRBJ2-2; whether TRBD1, the table's D call, matches the DNA was not checked. TRBV21-1 is annotated as a pseudogene. This receptor was identified in a middle-aged woman in good health. CDR3 sequence reads: CASSKRGQGSTGELFF. CDR3 nucleotide sequence: TGTGCCAGCAGCAAAAGGGGACAGGGGAGCACCGGGGAGCTGTTTTTT.